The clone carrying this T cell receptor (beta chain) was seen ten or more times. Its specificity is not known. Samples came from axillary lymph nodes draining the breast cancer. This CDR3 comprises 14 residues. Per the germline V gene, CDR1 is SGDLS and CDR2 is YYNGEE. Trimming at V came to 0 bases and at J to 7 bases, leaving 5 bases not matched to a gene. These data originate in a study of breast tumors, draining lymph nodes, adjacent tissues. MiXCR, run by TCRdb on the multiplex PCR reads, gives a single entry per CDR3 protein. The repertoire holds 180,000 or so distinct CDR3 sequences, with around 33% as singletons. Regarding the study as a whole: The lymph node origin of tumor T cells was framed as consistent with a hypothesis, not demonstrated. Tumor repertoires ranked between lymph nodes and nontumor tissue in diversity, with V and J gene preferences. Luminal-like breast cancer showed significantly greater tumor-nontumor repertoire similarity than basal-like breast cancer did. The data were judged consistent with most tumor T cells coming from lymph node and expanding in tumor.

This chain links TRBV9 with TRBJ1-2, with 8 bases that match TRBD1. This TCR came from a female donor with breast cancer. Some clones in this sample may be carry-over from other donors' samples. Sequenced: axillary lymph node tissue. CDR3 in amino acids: CASSVGQGRVGYTF. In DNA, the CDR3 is TGTGCCAGCAGCGTAGGACAGGGGCGGGTTGGCTACACCTTC.